The source of this T cell receptor (beta chain) is a study of T cells in Graves' hyperthyroidism and ophthalmopathy. Study-level background: Peripheral blood was taken when the disease was first diagnosed, before any treatment began.

This clonotype was observed at least ten times. The antigen is undetermined. Calling Graves' hyperthyroidism stable meant ophthalmopathy did not progress within 18 months. Patients aged 18 to 65 had newly diagnosed hyperthyroidism that had lasted under 2 months. Amplified TCR beta CDR3 regions derived from RNA transcripts. The HTBI set primed first-round TCR CDR3 RT-PCR. TCRdb re-analysed the multiplex PCR reads in MiXCR, keeping a single row per CDR3 protein. The sample has approximately 870,000 distinct CDR3 sequences; about two fifths are singletons. Deletions cut 3 bases from V and 2 bases from J, with 8 bases between. In germline, CDR1 is SEHNR, CDR2 FQNEAQ (reference sequence). This CDR3 spans 13 amino acids. Study-wide results and caveats: Model output signaled ophthalmopathy a median approximately 6 months ahead of onset.

J is TRBJ2-7 and V is TRBV7-9; D not certain. This clonotype was sampled from a man between 18 and 35 years old with Graves' hyperthyroidism. The sample taken for sequencing was blood. The CDR3 region is CASSLDHTYEQYF. CDR3 in DNA: TGTGCCAGCAGCTTGGACCACACCTACGAGCAGTACTTC.